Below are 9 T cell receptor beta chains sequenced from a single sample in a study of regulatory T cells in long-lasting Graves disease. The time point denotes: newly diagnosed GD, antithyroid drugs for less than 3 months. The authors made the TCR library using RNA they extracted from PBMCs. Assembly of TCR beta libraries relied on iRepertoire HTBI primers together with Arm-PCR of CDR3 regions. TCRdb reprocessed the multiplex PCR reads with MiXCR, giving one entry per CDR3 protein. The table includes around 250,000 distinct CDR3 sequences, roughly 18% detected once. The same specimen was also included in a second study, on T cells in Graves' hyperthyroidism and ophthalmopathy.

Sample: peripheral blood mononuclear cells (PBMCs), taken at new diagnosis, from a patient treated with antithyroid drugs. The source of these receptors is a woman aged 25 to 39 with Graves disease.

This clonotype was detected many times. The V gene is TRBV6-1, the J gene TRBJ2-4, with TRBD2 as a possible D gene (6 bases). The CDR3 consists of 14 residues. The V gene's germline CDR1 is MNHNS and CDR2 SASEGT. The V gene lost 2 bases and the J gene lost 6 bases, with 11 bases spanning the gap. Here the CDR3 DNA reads TGTGCCAGCAGTGAATTGCGGGGACCAAACATTCAGTACTTC. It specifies CASSELRGPNIQYF.

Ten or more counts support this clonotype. This CDR3 is CASSFGGGPSLDTQYF. The CDR3 nucleotides are TGTGCCAGCAGCTTTGGCGGGGGGCCCTCTTTGGATACGCAGTATTTT. V gene TRBV11-3 combines with J gene TRBJ2-3, with TRBD2 matching over 8 bases. The CDR3 extends over 16 amino acids. V lost 3 bases, J lost 6 bases, and 11 bases stayed unmatched. The germline V gene has CDR1 SGHNT and CDR2 YENEEA. The complete variable domain, with remaining parts taken from reference TRBV11-3 and TRBJ2-3, reads EAGVVQSPRYKIIEKKQPVAFWCNPISGHNTLYWYLQNLGQGPELLIRYENEEAVDDSQLPKDRFSAERLKGVDSTLKIQPAELGDSAVYLCASSFGGGPSLDTQYFGPGTRLTVL.

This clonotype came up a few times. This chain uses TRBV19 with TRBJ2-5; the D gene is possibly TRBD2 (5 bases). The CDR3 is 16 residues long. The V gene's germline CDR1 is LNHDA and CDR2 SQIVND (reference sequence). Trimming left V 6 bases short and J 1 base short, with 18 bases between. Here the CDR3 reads CASSASRARVQETQYF. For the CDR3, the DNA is TGTGCCAGTAGCGCCTCGAGGGCCCGGGTCCAAGAGACCCAGTACTTC.

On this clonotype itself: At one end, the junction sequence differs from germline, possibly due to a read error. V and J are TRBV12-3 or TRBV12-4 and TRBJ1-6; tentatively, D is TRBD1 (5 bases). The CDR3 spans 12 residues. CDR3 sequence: CASSFAQGGRYF. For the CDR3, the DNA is TGTGCCAGCAGCTTCGCTCAGGGAGGGAGGTACTTT.

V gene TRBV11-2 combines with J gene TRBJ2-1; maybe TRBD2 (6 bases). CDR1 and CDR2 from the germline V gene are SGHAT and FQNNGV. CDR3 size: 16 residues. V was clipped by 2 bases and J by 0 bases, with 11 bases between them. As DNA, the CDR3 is TGTGCCAGCAGCTTATTTGCGGGGACCTCCTACAATGAGCAGTTCTTC. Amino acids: CASSLFAGTSYNEQFF.

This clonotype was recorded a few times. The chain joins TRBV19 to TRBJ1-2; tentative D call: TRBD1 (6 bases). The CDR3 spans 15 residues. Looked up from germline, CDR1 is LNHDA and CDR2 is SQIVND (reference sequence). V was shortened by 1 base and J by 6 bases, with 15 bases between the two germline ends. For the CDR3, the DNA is TGTGCCAGTAGTATAGTTGGGGGGCCGTTTCATGGCTACACCTTC. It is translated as CASSIVGGPFHGYTF.

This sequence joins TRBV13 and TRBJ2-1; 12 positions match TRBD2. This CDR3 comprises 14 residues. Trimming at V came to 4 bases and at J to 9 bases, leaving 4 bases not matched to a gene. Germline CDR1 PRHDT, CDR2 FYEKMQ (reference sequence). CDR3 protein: CASSSLAGGPEQFF. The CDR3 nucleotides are TGTGCCAGCAGCTCACTAGCGGGGGGTCCTGAGCAGTTCTTC.

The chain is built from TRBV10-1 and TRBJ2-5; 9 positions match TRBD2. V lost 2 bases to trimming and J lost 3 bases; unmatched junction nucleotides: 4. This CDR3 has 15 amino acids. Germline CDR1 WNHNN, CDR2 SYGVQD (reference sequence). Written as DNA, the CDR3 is TGCGCCAGCAGTGAGGCTAGCGGGGTCGAAGAGACCCAGTACTTC. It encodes CASSEASGVEETQYF.

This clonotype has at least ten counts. CDR3 loop: CSATGTGGSSPLHF. DNA for the CDR3: TGCAGTGCTACCGGGACAGGGGGAAGTTCACCCCTCCACTTT. The V and J genes are TRBV20-1 and TRBJ1-6, with TRBD1 matching 11 bases. Germline CDR1 reads DFQATT; CDR2 reads SNEGSKA (reference sequence). The CDR3 extends over 14 amino acids. The trim removed 4 bases at V and 9 bases at J, leaving 5 bases unmatched.